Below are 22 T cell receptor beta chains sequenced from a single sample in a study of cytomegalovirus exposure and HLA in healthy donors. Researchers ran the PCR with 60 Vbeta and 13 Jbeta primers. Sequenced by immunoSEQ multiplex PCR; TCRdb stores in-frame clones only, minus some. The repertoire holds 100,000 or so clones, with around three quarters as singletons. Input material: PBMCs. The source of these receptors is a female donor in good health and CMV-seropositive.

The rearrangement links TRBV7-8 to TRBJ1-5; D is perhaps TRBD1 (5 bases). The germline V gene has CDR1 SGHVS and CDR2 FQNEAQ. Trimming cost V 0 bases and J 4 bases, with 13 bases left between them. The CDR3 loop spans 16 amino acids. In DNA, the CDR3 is TGTGCCAGCAGCTTAGCGGGACCGGGGGGGAATCAGCCCCAGCATTTT. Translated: CASSLAGPGGNQPQHF. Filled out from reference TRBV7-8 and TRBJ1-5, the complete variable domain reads GAGVSQSPRYKVAKRGQDVALRCDPISGHVSLFWYQQALGQGPEFLTYFQNEAQLDKSGLPSDRFFAERPEGSVSTLKIQRTQQEDSAVYLCASSLAGPGGNQPQHFGDGTRLSIL.

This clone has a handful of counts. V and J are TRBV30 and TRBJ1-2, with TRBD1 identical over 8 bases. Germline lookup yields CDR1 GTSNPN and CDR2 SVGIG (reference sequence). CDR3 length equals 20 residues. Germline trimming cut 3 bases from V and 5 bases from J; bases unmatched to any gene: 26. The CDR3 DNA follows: TGTGCCTGGAGGTCCGCCATCCCCTCGACTCGGGACAGGTTTTCTTATGGCTACACCTTC. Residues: CAWRSAIPSTRDRFSYGYTF.

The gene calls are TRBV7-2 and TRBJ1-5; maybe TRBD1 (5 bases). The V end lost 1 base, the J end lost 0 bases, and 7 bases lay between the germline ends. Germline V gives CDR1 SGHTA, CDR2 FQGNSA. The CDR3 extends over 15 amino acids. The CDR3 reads CASSLGQISNQPQHF. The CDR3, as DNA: TGTGCCAGCAGCTTAGGACAGATTAGCAATCAGCCCCAGCATTTT.

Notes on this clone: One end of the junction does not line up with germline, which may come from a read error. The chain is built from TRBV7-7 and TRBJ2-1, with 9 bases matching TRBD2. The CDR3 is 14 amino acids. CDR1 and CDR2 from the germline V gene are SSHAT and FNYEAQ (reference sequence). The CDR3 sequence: CASSPGGLARDQFF. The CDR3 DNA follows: TGTGCTAGCAGCCCCGGGGGACTAGCACGAGATCAGTTCTTC.

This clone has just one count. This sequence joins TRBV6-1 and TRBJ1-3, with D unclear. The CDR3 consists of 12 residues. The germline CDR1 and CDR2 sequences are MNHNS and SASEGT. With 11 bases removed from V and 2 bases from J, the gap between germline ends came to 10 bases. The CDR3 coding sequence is TGTGCCCTTTTGGCCCCTGGAAACACCATATATTTT. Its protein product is CALLAPGNTIYF.

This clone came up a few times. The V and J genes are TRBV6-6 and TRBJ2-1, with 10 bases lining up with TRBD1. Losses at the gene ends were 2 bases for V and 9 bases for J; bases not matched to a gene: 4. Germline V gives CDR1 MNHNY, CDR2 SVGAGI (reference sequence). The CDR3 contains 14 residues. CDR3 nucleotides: TGTGCCAGCAGTTACCTAGGACAGGGGGGTGAGCAGTTCTTC. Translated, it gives CASSYLGQGGEQFF.

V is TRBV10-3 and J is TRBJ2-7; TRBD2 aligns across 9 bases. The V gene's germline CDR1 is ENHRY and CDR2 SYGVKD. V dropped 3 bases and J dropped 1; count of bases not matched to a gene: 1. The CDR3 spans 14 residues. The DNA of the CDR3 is TGTGCCATCAGTGATGCGGGGGGGTCCTACGAGCAGTACTTC. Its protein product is CAISDAGGSYEQYF.

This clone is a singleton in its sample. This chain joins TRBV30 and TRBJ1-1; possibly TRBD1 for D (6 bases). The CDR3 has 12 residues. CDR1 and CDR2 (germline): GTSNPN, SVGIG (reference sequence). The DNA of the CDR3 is TGTGCTCGGGGGGGGGCCGGCACTGAAGCTTTCTTT. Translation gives CARGGAGTEAFF.

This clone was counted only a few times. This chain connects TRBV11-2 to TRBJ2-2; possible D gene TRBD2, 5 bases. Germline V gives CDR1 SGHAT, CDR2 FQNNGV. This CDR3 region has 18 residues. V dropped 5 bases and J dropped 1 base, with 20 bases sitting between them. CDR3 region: CASSQLRTRTRNTGELFF. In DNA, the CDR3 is TGTGCCAGCAGCCAACTTAGAACCCGGACTCGGAACACCGGGGAGCTGTTTTTT.

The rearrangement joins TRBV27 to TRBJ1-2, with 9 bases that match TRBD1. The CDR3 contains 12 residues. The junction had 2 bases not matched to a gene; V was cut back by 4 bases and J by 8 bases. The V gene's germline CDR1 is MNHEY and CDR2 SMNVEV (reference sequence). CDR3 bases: TGTGCCAGCAGTTACAGGGGGCAAGGCTACACCTTC. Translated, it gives CASSYRGQGYTF.

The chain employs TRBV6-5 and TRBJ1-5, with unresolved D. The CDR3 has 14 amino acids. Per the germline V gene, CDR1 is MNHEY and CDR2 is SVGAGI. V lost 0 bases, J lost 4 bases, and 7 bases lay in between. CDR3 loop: CASSYSYPNQPQHF. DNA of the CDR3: TGTGCCAGCAGTTACTCCTACCCGAATCAGCCCCAGCATTTT.

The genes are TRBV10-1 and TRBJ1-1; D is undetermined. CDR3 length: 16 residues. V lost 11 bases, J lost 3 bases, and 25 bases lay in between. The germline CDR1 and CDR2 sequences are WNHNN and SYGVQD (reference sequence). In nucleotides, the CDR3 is TGCGCCTGCAAATCCGCGGAGAGAGGGAGGTACACTGAAGCTTTCTTT. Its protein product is CACKSAERGRYTEAFF.

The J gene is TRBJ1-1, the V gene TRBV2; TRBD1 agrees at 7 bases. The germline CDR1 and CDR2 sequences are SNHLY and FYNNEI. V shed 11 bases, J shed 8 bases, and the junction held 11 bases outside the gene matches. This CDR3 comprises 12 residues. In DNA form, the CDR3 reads TGTGCCTCAGGGGGATTTGACAGAGAAGCTTTCTTT. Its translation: CASGGFDREAFF.

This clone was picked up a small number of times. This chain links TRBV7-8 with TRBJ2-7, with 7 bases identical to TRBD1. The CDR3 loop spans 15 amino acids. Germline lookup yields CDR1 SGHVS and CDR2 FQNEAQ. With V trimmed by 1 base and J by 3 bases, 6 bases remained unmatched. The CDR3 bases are TGTGCCAGCAGCTTAGGAAGGGGGCTGGGCTACGAGCAGTACTTC. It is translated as CASSLGRGLGYEQYF.

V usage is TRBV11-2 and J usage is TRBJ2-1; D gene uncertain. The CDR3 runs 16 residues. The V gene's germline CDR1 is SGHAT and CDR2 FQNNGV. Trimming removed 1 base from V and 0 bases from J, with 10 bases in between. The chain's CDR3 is CASSLAATSSYNEQFF. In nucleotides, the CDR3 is TGTGCCAGCAGCTTAGCCGCTACGAGCTCCTACAATGAGCAGTTCTTC.

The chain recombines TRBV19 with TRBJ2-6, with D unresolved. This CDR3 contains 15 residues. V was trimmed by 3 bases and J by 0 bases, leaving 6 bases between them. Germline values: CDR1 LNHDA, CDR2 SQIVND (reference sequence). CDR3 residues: CASSMYSSGANVLTF. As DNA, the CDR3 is TGTGCCAGTAGTATGTATAGCTCTGGGGCCAACGTCCTGACTTTC. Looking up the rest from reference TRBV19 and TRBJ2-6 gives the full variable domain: DGGITQSPKYLFRKEGQNVTLSCEQNLNHDAMYWYRQDPGQGLRLIYYSQIVNDFQKGDIAEGYSVSREKKESFPLTVTSAQKNPTAFYLCASSMYSSGANVLTFGAGSRLTVL.

The CDR3 is CASSPTGGGYGYTF. In DNA form, the CDR3 reads TGCGCCAGCAGCCCGACAGGGGGGGGCTATGGCTACACCTTC. The rearrangement uses TRBV4-3 and TRBJ1-2; 9 bases are shared with TRBD1. The CDR3 length is 14 residues. Germline assignment: CDR1 LGHNA and CDR2 YSLEER. After removal of 4 bases from V and 4 bases from J, the junction contained 4 bases not matched to a gene.

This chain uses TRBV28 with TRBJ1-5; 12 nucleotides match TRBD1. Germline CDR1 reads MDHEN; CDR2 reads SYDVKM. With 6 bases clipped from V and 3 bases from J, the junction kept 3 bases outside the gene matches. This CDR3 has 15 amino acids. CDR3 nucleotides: TGTGCCAGCAGGTGGGACAGGGGGCTCAATCAGCCCCAGCATTTT. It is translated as CASRWDRGLNQPQHF. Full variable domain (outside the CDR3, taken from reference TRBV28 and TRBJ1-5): DVKVTQSSRYLVKRTGEKVFLECVQDMDHENMFWYRQDPGLGLRLIYFSYDVKMKEKGDIPEGYSVSREKKERFSLILESASTNQTSMYLCASRWDRGLNQPQHFGDGTRLSIL.

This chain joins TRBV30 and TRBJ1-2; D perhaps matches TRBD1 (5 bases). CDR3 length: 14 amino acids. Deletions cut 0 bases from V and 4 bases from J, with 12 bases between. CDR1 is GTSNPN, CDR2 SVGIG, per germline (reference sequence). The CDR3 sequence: CAWSVYQGGYGYTF. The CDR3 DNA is TGTGCCTGGAGTGTATATCAGGGTGGCTATGGCTACACCTTC. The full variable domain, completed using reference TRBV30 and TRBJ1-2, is SQTIHQWPATLVQPVGSPLSLECTVEGTSNPNLYWYRQAAGRGLQLLFYSVGIGQISSEVPQNLSASRPQDRQFILSSKKLLLSDSGFYLCAWSVYQGGYGYTFGSGTRLTVV.

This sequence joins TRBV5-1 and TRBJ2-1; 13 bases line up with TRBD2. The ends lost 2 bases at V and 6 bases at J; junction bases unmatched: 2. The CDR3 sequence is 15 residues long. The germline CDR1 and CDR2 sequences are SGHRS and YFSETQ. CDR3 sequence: CASSFRLAGGNEQFF. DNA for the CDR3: TGCGCCAGCAGCTTTAGACTAGCGGGAGGCAATGAGCAGTTCTTC.

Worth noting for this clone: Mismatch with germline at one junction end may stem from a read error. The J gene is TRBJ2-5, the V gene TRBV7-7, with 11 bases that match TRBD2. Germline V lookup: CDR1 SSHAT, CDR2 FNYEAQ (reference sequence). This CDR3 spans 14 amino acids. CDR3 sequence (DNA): TGTGCTAGCAGCTTTAGCGGGAGGGGGGAGACCCAGTACTTC. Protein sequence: CASSFSGRGETQYF.

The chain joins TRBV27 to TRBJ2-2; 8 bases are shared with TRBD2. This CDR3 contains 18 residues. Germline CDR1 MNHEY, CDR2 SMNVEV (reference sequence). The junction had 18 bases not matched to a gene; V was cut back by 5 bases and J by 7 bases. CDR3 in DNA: TGTGCCAGCAGTCCTTTCCAGACTAGCGAGATTGGTGTCGGGGAGCTGTTTTTT. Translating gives CASSPFQTSEIGVGELFF.